The TCR beta chain described here comes from a study of blood T cell repertoires in COVID-19. Cohorts were assigned according to the clinical history that participants reported. The germline V gene encodes CDR1 MNHEY and CDR2 SVGAGI. Trimming took off 5 bases at V and 0 bases at J, with 11 bases between the two ends. The CDR3 runs to 15 residues. TCRdb's copy holds only in-frame clones and misses some; the assay was immunoSEQ multiplex PCR. The table shows a few hundred thousand clones, with around nine tenths occurring only once. Sequencing used PBMCs or T cells enriched from blood (not recorded which). V and J are TRBV6-5 and TRBJ2-1, with D unclear. The receptor's source is a woman aged 60-70 years in a cohort exposed to, infected with or recovered from COVID-19 (not recorded which). CDR3 region: CASSPHKSSYNEQFF. The CDR3 DNA sequence: TGTGCCAGCAGTCCTCATAAGAGCTCCTACAATGAGCAGTTCTTC.